A selection of T cell receptor beta chains follows, all from one sample in a study of blood T cell repertoires in COVID-19. This table comes from immunoSEQ multiplex PCR, and its TCRdb copy is limited to in-frame clones, with some not included. The sample comprises 45,000 to 70,000 clones, about 91% of which are singletons, and roughly 13% rests with the top ten. Sequencing was done on a sample of peripheral blood. These receptors were taken from a woman aged 60-75 years with active COVID-19. Both conserved end residues are part of each CDR3. A D gene is named only where the DNA matches it firmly. Clone size is stated in some rows and not others, as once, few, many or a class when expanded.

clone size | D gene | J gene | V gene | CDR3 length | CDR3 DNA | CDR3 protein
. | . | TRBJ2-1 | TRBV6-5 | 13 | TGTGCCAGTCTCCGGGTCGACGGAGACGAGCAGTTCTTC | CASLRVDGDEQFF
. | TRBD1 | TRBJ2-2 | TRBV9 | 17 | TGTGCCAGCAGCGTAGGAGGGACAGGGTTGAACACCGGGGAGCTGTTTTTT | CASSVGGTGLNTGELFF
. | . | TRBJ2-5 | TRBV4-1 | 17 | TGCGCCAGCAGCCATGAACCCCTCCGGACAGTCAAGCAGACCCAGTACTTC | CASSHEPLRTVKQTQYF
once | TRBD1 | TRBJ1-2 | TRBV29-1 | 15 | TGCAGCGTTGAAGAGGGTAGGGGGCAGGTCTATGGCTACACCTTC | CSVEEGRGQVYGYTF
few | TRBD1 | TRBJ1-6 | TRBV6-5 | 14 | TGTGCCAGCAGTTTACAGGGGGCGGATTCACCCCTCCACTTT | CASSLQGADSPLHF
. | TRBD2 | TRBJ2-1 | TRBV4-2 | 16 | TGTGCCAGCAGCCTAGGACTAGCGGGGGGTTACAATGAGCAGTTCTTC | CASSLGLAGGYNEQFF
. | . | TRBJ2-5 | TRBV5-4 | 13 | TGTGCCAGCAGCTTCAGGGTTCAAGAGACCCAGTACTTC | CASSFRVQETQYF
. | . | TRBJ2-6 | TRBV5-1 | 15 | TGCGCCAGCAGCTTTCGGTCCTCTGGGGCCAACGTCCTGACTTTC | CASSFRSSGANVLTF
. | TRBD2 | TRBJ2-2 | TRBV6-5 | 14 | TGTGCCAGCGCACTAGCGGGAAATACCGGGGAGCTGTTTTTT | CASALAGNTGELFF
. | TRBD2 | TRBJ2-5 | TRBV6-2/TRBV6-3 | 16 | TGTGCCAGCAGCCCCCATAGCGGGGGTTTCCAAGAGACCCAGTACTTC | CASSPHSGGFQETQYF
. | . | TRBJ1-3 | TRBV3-1/TRBV3-2 | 17 | TGTGCCAGCAGCCAGCTGCCGACAGGCCTGGCTGGAAACACCATATATTTT | CASSQLPTGLAGNTIYF
. | . | TRBJ2-1 | TRBV2 | 14 | TGTGCCAGCAGTGAAGCGCGAGGGTACAATGAGCAGTTCTTC | CASSEARGYNEQFF
. | TRBD2 | TRBJ2-5 | TRBV6-2/TRBV6-3 | 15 | TGTGCCAGCAGTTCTGCCAGCGGGGGGGCAGAGACCCAGTACTTC | CASSSASGGAETQYF
once | . | TRBJ2-5 | TRBV5-1 | 13 | TGCGCCAGCAGCGCAGGGCGCCAAGAGACCCAGTACTTC | CASSAGRQETQYF
. | TRBD1 | TRBJ1-6 | TRBV5-1 | 14 | TGCGCCAGCAGCATGGGACAGGGGGATTCACCCCTCCACTTT | CASSMGQGDSPLHF
. | TRBD2 | TRBJ2-5 | TRBV6-1 | 16 | TGTGCCAGCAGTGAAATAGCGGGGGGGCCCGTGGAGACCCAGTACTTC | CASSEIAGGPVETQYF
once | . | TRBJ2-7 | TRBV10-3 | 13 | TGTGCCATCAGTGAAGGGACTTTATACGAGCAGTACTTC | CAISEGTLYEQYF
. | . | TRBJ2-7 | TRBV7-2 | 14 | TGTGCCAGCAGCTTACTCAGGGTTTTGGACGAGCAGTACTTC | CASSLLRVLDEQYF
. | . | TRBJ2-1 | TRBV7-2 | 15 | TGTGCCAGCAGCTCCGGGCGGGGTCGATGGATTGAGCAGTTCTTC | CASSSGRGRWIEQFF
once | TRBD1 | TRBJ2-1 | TRBV5-1 | 15 | TGCGCCAGCAGCTTGGAGGGACAGGGGTACAATGAGCAGTTCTTC | CASSLEGQGYNEQFF
few | . | TRBJ1-5 | TRBV4-1 | 15 | TGCGCCAGCAGCCAAGCCGCGGTCAGCAATCAGCCCCAGCATTTT | CASSQAAVSNQPQHF
. | . | TRBJ2-1 | TRBV6-5 | 14 | TGTGCCAGCAGTTTTCGCGGGATGTACAATGAGCAGTTCTTC | CASSFRGMYNEQFF
few | . | TRBJ1-5 | TRBV7-9 | 13 | TGTGCCAGCGGGAGGGGACAAAATCAGCCCCAGCATTTT | CASGRGQNQPQHF
. | . | TRBJ1-1 | TRBV5-1 | 14 | TGCGCCAGCAGCACTACAGGGAGGAACACTGAAGCTTTCTTT | CASSTTGRNTEAFF
. | . | TRBJ2-1 | TRBV12-5 | 11 | TGTGCTAGTGGTTTGGGGCTGATACAGTTCTTC | CASGLGLIQFF
. | . | TRBJ1-6 | TRBV9 | 14 | TGTGCCAGCAGCGCCCTAGTGAATAATTCACCCCTCCACTTT | CASSALVNNSPLHF
. | . | TRBJ1-6 | TRBV11-2 | 17 | TGTGCCAGCAGCTTTGGGCTTACAGGGTTAGGGAATTCACCCCTCCACTTT | CASSFGLTGLGNSPLHF
. | . | TRBJ2-2 | TRBV25-1 | 16 | TGTGCCAGCAGCGGAATGGGCCAGGGGGGCACCGGGGAGCTGTTTTTT | CASSGMGQGGTGELFF
once | . | TRBJ2-7 | TRBV30 | 12 | TGTGCCTGGAGCGCGAAGTGGTACGAGCAGTACTTC | CAWSAKWYEQYF
once | TRBD2 | TRBJ2-1 | TRBV10-1 | 14 | TGCGCCAGCAGTTCCCTTCCTAGCGGGGGGGTACGGTTCTTC | CASSSLPSGGVRFF
. | TRBD2 | TRBJ2-7 | TRBV7-9 | 14 | TGTGCCAGCACCAATAGCGGGGGGAGATACGAGCAGTACTTC | CASTNSGGRYEQYF
. | . | TRBJ1-1 | TRBV7-3 | 13 | TGTGCCAGCAGCCCCCACTTCCGCACTGAAGCTTTCTTT | CASSPHFRTEAFF
. | . | TRBJ1-1 | TRBV18 | 13 | TGTGCCAGCCTTTTAGGGAGGGACACTGAAGCTTTCTTT | CASLLGRDTEAFF
. | TRBD2 | TRBJ2-1 | TRBV6-2/TRBV6-3 | 16 | TGTGCCAGCAGTTACCCTAGCGGGGGAGTTTACAATGAGCAGTTCTTC | CASSYPSGGVYNEQFF
. | . | TRBJ2-2 | TRBV30 | 12 | TGTGCCTGGAGTTTCCTGAGCGGGGAGCTGTTTTTT | CAWSFLSGELFF
. | . | TRBJ2-7 | TRBV20-1 | 14 | TGCAGTGCTAGTGACCCGCGAGGATCCTACGAGCAGTACTTC | CSASDPRGSYEQYF
. | . | TRBJ1-2 | TRBV4-1 | 16 | TGCGCCAGCAGCCAACCCCCCGGGCGGGGTTTTAATGGCTACACCTTC | CASSQPPGRGFNGYTF
. | . | TRBJ2-1 | TRBV12-5 | 15 | TGTGCTAGTGGTTTACAGGTGGGCTCCTACAATGAGCAGTTCTTC | CASGLQVGSYNEQFF
. | TRBD1 | TRBJ2-2 | TRBV24-1 | 16 | TGTGCCACCAGTGATCCGAGGACAGGGGACACCGGGGAGCTGTTTTTT | CATSDPRTGDTGELFF
once | TRBD1 | TRBJ2-7 | TRBV19 | 15 | TGTGCCAGTAGTATAGGAACAGGGGCGACATACGAGCAGTACTTC | CASSIGTGATYEQYF
. | TRBD1 | TRBJ1-5 | TRBV7-2 | 16 | TGTGCCAGCAGCTCACAGGGGGTTGTGGGCAATCAGCCCCAGCATTTT | CASSSQGVVGNQPQHF
. | TRBD1 | TRBJ2-3 | TRBV24-1 | 15 | TGTGCCACCAGTGCCGGGACAGGGGTCACAGATACGCAGTATTTT | CATSAGTGVTDTQYF
. | TRBD1 | TRBJ1-4 | TRBV10-3 | 15 | TGTGCCATCAGTGAGTGGGACAGGGGTGAGGAAAAACTGTTTTTT | CAISEWDRGEEKLFF